The T cell receptor (beta chain) under discussion was sequenced for a study of T-cell reconstitution after alpha-beta-depleted transplantation in children. This clonotype has at least ten counts. The CDR3 runs to 15 residues. Trimming took 1 base from V and 6 from J; bases not matched to a gene: 6. Germline loops: CDR1 SQVTM, CDR2 ANQGSEA. Molecular barcoding with unique molecular identifiers was used for the TCRbeta library. TCRdb ran MiXCR on the PCR reads and lists one entry per CDR3 protein. The sample lists 250,000 to 300,000 distinct CDR3 sequences, nearly 10% occurring once. The sample here was PBMCs from the stem cell graft donor, taken from the stem cell graft. The genes are TRBV29-1 and TRBJ2-1, with 10 bases matching TRBD1. This clonotype was sampled from a human donor who donated a stem cell graft to a child with SCID. CDR3 loop: CSVEGTGGPRNEQFF. Written as DNA, the CDR3 is TGCAGCGTTGAAGGGACAGGGGGGCCTCGCAATGAGCAGTTCTTC.